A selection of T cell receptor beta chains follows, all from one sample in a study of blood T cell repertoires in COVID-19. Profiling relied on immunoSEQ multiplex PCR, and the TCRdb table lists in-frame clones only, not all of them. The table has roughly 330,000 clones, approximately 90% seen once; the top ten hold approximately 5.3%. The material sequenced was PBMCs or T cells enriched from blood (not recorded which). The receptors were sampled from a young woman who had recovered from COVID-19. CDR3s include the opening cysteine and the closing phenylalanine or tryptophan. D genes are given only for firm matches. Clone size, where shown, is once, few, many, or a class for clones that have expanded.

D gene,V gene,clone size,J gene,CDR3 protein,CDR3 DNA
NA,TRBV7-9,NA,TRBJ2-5,CASSLAAYQETQYF,TGTGCCAGCAGCTTAGCGGCATACCAAGAGACCCAGTACTTC
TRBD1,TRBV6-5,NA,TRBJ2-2,CASGGQGARELFF,TGTGCCAGCGGGGGGCAGGGGGCACGGGAGCTGTTTTTT
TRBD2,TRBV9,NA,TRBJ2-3,CASSVVSAGGVDTQYF,TGTGCCAGCAGCGTAGTTTCAGCGGGGGGCGTAGATACGCAGTATTTT
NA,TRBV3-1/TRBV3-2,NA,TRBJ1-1,CASSHESSPLAFF,TGTGCCAGCAGCCACGAAAGTAGCCCCTTAGCTTTCTTT
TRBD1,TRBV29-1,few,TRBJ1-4,CSVFLDREDEKLFF,TGCAGCGTTTTCTTGGACAGGGAGGATGAAAAACTGTTTTTT
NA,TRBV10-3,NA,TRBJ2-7,CAISESPASSYEQYF,TGTGCCATCAGTGAGTCACCAGCGTCATCCTACGAGCAGTACTTC
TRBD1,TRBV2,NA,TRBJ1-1,CASNMDRTHSGAFF,TGTGCCAGCAATATGGACAGGACCCATAGTGGAGCTTTCTTT
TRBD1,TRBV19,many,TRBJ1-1,CASSQGARTEAFF,TGTGCCAGTAGTCAGGGGGCGAGGACTGAAGCTTTCTTT
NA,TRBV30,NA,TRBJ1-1,CAWSVLGLNTEAFF,TGTGCCTGGAGTGTACTAGGACTGAACACTGAAGCTTTCTTT
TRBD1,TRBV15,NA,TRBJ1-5,CATSRETGRSNQPQHF,TGTGCCACCAGCAGAGAGACAGGGAGGAGCAATCAGCCCCAGCATTTT
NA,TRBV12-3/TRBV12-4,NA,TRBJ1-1,CASSSTGNTEAFF,TGTGCCAGCAGTTCGACAGGGAACACTGAAGCTTTCTTT
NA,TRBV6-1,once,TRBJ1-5,CASSDSSGGEPQHF,TGTGCCAGCAGTGATTCGTCCGGTGGTGAGCCCCAGCATTTT
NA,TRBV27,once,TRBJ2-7,CASSPTESYEQYF,TGTGCCAGCAGTCCAACAGAATCCTACGAGCAGTACTTC
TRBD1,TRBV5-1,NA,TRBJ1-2,CASSMATGVGGYTF,TGCGCCAGCAGCATGGCGACAGGGGTGGGAGGCTACACCTTC
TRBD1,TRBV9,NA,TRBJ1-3,CASSVGDSSGNTIYF,TGTGCCAGCAGCGTAGGGGACAGCTCTGGAAACACCATATATTTT
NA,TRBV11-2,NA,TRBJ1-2,CASSPTGVYGYTF,TGTGCCAGCAGCCCGACAGGCGTCTATGGCTACACCTTC
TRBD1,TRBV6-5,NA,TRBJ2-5,CASSYRRTGLLETQYF,TGTGCCAGCAGTTACAGAAGGACAGGGCTTCTAGAGACCCAGTACTTC
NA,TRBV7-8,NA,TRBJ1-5,CASSQTASGGQPQHF,TGTGCCAGCAGCCAGACAGCGTCTGGTGGCCAGCCCCAGCATTTT
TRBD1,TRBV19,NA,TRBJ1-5,CASSFGQGARQPQHF,TGTGCCAGTAGTTTCGGACAGGGGGCACGCCAGCCCCAGCATTTT
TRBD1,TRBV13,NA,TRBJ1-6,CASSELPSGQGPHNSPLHF,TGTGCCAGCAGCGAGTTACCGTCGGGACAGGGCCCTCACAATTCACCCCTCCACTTT
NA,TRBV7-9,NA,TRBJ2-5,CASSLGAYQETQYF,TGTGCCAGCAGCTTAGGGGCCTACCAAGAGACCCAGTACTTC
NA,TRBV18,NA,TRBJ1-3,CASSPITVTDTSGNTIYF,TGTGCCAGCTCACCGATCACCGTGACGGACACCTCTGGAAACACCATATATTTT
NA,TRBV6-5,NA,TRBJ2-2,CASSSFNTGELFF,TGTGCCAGCAGCTCTTTTAACACCGGGGAGCTGTTTTTT
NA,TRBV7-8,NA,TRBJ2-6,CASSLATAGANVLTF,TGTGCCAGCAGCTTAGCAACGGCTGGGGCCAACGTCCTGACTTTC
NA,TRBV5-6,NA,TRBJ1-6,CASSLGSSYNSPLHF,TGTGCCAGCAGCTTGGGGAGCTCCTATAATTCACCCCTCCACTTT
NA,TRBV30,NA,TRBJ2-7,CAWSVFEQYF,TGTGCCTGGAGTGTCTTCGAGCAGTACTTC
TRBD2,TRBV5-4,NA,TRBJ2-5,CASSSERGGYETQYF,TGTGCCAGCAGCTCAGAGCGGGGGGGCTATGAGACCCAGTACTTC
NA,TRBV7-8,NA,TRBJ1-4,CASSLAAGGRVGEKLFF,TGTGCCAGCAGCTTAGCGGCGGGGGGGAGAGTGGGTGAAAAACTGTTTTTT
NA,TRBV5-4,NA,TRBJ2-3,CASSLQGSDTQYF,TGTGCCAGCAGTTTACAGGGCTCAGATACGCAGTATTTT
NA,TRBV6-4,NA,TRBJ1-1,CASERTEAFF,TGTGCCAGCGAGCGGACTGAAGCTTTCTTT
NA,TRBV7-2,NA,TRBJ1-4,CASSARKGSGEKLFF,TGTGCCAGCAGCGCAAGAAAAGGGAGCGGGGAAAAACTGTTTTTT
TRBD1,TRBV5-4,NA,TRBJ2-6,CASSPTGSKWANVLTF,TGTGCCAGCAGCCCGACAGGGTCAAAGTGGGCCAACGTCCTGACTTTC
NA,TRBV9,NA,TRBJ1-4,CASSAATNEKLFF,TGTGCCAGCAGCGCGGCAACTAATGAAAAACTGTTTTTT
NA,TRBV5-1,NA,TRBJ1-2,CASSQTTANYGYTF,TGCGCCAGCAGCCAAACGACAGCTAACTATGGCTACACCTTC
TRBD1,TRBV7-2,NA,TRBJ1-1,CASSTGVNTEAFF,TGTGCCAGCAGCACAGGGGTGAACACTGAAGCTTTCTTT
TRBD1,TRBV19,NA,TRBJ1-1,CASSKDRADGTEAFF,TGTGCCAGTAGTAAAGACAGGGCGGATGGCACTGAAGCTTTCTTT
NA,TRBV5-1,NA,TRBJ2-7,CASSRYDSSSSYEQYF,TGCGCCAGCAGCCGATATGACTCCTCGTCCTCCTACGAGCAGTACTTC
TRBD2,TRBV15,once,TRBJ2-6,CATSREQLAGSSGANVLTF,TGTGCCACCAGCAGAGAGCAACTAGCGGGGAGCTCTGGGGCCAACGTCCTGACTTTC
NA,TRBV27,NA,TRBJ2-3,CASSPGVGSTDTQYF,TGTGCCAGCAGCCCCGGGGTTGGTAGCACAGATACGCAGTATTTT
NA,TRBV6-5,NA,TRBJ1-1,CASSYSKGQIEAFF,TGTGCCAGCAGTTACTCAAAAGGACAGATAGAAGCTTTCTTT
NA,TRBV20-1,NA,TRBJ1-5,CSAGGGEPQHF,TGCAGTGCGGGTGGAGGAGAGCCCCAGCATTTT
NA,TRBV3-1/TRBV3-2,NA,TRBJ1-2,CASSQDRYYGYTF,TGTGCCAGCAGCCAAGACAGGTACTATGGCTACACCTTC
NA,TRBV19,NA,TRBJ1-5,CASSIPDRPQHF,TGTGCCAGTAGTATACCAGATCGGCCCCAGCATTTT
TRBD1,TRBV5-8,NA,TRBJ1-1,CRDSMNTEAFF,TGCCGGGACAGCATGAACACTGAAGCTTTCTTT
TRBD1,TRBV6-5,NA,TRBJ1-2,CASSPDLTGAYGYTF,TGTGCCAGCAGTCCGGACTTGACAGGGGCCTATGGCTACACCTTC
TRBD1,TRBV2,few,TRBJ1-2,CASDTGTGINGYTF,TGTGCCAGCGACACTGGGACAGGGATCAATGGCTACACCTTC
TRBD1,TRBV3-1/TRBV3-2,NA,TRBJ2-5,CASSHFQDREKRQYF,TGTGCCAGCAGCCACTTCCAGGACAGGGAAAAGCGCCAGTACTTC
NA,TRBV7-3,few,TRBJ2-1,CASSPGVHNEQFF,TGTGCCAGCAGCCCCGGGGTACACAATGAGCAGTTCTTC
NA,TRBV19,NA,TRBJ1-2,CASSSRDSRVYGYTF,TGTGCCAGTAGTTCTCGGGACTCCCGAGTCTATGGCTACACCTTC
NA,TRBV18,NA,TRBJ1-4,CASSPAGATGEKLFF,TGTGCCAGCTCACCCGCGGGGGCGACGGGGGAAAAACTGTTTTTT
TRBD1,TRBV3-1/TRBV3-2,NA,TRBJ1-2,CASSRSTGTFYGYTF,TGTGCCAGCAGCAGATCGACAGGGACGTTCTATGGCTACACCTTC
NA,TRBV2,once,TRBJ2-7,CASSPDRPTGYF,TGTGCCAGCAGTCCCGACAGACCCACAGGGTACTTC
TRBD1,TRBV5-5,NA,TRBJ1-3,CASSSDRVGNTIYF,TGTGCCAGCAGCTCCGACAGGGTCGGAAACACCATATATTTT